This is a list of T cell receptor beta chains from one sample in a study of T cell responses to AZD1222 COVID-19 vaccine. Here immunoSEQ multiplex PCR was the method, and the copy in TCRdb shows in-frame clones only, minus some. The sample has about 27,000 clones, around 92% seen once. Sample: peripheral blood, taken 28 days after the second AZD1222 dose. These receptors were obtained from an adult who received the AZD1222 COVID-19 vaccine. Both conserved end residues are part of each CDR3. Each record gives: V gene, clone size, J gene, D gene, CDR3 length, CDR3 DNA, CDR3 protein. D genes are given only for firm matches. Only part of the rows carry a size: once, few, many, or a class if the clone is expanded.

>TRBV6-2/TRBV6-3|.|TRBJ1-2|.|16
TGTGCCAGCAGTTACTCGAGTGGGGCTACGGGCTATGGCTACACCTTC
CASSYSSGATGYGYTF
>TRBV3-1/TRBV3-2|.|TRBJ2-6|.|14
TGTGCCAGCAGCTTAGACTCTGGGGCCAACGTCCTGACTTTC
CASSLDSGANVLTF
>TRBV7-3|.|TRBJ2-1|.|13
TGTGCCAGCAGCCGAACAGTTTCCAATGAGCAGTTCTTC
CASSRTVSNEQFF
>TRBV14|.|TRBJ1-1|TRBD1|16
TGTGCCAGCAGCCAAGATTTAGGGACAGCGAACACTGAAGCTTTCTTT
CASSQDLGTANTEAFF
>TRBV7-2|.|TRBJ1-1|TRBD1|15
TGTGCCAGCAGCTCGCAGGGACAGGGATTCACTGAAGCTTTCTTT
CASSSQGQGFTEAFF
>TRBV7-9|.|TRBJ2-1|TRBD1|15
TGTGCCAGCAGCTTAGTAGGGACAGGGGCGGATGAGCAGTTCTTC
CASSLVGTGADEQFF
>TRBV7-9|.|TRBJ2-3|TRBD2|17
TGTGCCAGCAGCGACGGACTAGCGGGAGGTGGCACAGATACGCAGTATTTT
CASSDGLAGGGTDTQYF
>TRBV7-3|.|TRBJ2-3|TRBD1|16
TGTGCCAGCAGCTTAAGGCAAAGGGGGCAGGGAGATACGCAGTATTTT
CASSLRQRGQGDTQYF
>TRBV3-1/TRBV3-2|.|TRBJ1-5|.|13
TGTGCCAGCAGTCAATCCATCCAGCAGCCCCAGCATTTT
CASSQSIQQPQHF
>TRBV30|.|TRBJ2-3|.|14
TGTGCCTGCGGACAGTCGGGTGGCACAGATACGCAGTATTTT
CACGQSGGTDTQYF
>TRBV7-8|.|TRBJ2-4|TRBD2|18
TGTGCCAGCAGCGTTGGGACTAGCGGGAGGCTAGCCAAAAACATTCAGTACTTC
CASSVGTSGRLAKNIQYF
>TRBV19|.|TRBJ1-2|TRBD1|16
TGTGCCAGTAGTATTTCGTCAGGGGGAAGGTGGTATGGCTACACCTTC
CASSISSGGRWYGYTF
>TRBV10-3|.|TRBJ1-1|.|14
TGTGCCATCAGTGAGTGGGGGGGTTACACTGAAGCTTTCTTT
CAISEWGGYTEAFF
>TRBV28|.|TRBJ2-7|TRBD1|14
TGTGCCAGCAGTACAGGGGGCCGAACCTACGAGCAGTACTTC
CASSTGGRTYEQYF
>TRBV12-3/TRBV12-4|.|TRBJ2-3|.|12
TGTGCCAGCAGTTTTTCCACAGATACGCAGTATTTT
CASSFSTDTQYF
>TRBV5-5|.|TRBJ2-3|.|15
TGTGCCAGCAGCTTGGAATGGGCTAGCACAGATACGCAGTATTTT
CASSLEWASTDTQYF
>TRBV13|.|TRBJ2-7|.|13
TGTGCCAGCAGGGGAGAGCTTGGATACGAGCAGTACTTC
CASRGELGYEQYF
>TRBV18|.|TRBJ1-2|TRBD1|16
TGTGCCAGCTCATCCCGGGACAGCCTAATATCCTATGGCTACACCTTC
CASSSRDSLISYGYTF
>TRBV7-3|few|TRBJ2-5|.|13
TGTGCCAGTAGGGTTATTGCGCAAGAGACCCAGTACTTC
CASRVIAQETQYF
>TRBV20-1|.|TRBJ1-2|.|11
TGCAGTGGGATGCTGGACTATGGCTACACCTTC
CSGMLDYGYTF
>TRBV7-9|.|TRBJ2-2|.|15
TGTGCCAGCAGCTTAGATATCGCGAACACCGGGGAGCTGTTTTTT
CASSLDIANTGELFF
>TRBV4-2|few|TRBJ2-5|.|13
TGTGCCAGCAGCCAAGACCCGAGGGAGACCCAGTACTTC
CASSQDPRETQYF
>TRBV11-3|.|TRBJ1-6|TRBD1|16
TGTGCCAGCAGCCCAAAGACAGGGCGGTATAATTCACCCCTCCACTTT
CASSPKTGRYNSPLHF
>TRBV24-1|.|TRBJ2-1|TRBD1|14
TGTGCCACCAAGGCTCGGACAGGGGGACATGAGCAGTTCTTC
CATKARTGGHEQFF
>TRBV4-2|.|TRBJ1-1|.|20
TGTGCCAGCAGCCAGGGGAGGGGGGGGCCCCTCAAGGGGCAAGGCACTGAAGCTTTCTTT
CASSQGRGGPLKGQGTEAFF
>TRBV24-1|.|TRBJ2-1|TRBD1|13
TGTGCCACCACCAACAGGGGGCATAATGAGCAGTTCTTC
CATTNRGHNEQFF
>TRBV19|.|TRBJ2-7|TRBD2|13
TGTGCCAGTAGTATTGAGGGAGGGTACGAGCAGTACTTC
CASSIEGGYEQYF